The clone carrying this T cell receptor (beta chain) was recorded once. The sample belongs to a study of blood T cell repertoires in COVID-19. Method: immunoSEQ multiplex PCR; TCRdb's copy keeps in-frame clones and lacks some. Among roughly 86,000 clones, around 85% were seen once, and the ten largest hold approximately 3%. This TCR derives from a woman over 75 with COVID-19, enrolled during active disease. Source material: peripheral blood.

CDR3 sequence (DNA): TGTGCCAGCAGTTACTTTTCGGAGCTCCCGGGCACTGAAGCTTTCTTT. This translates into CASSYFSELPGTEAFF. The chain uses TRBV6-5 and TRBJ1-1; D remains unclear. Germline lookup yields CDR1 MNHEY and CDR2 SVGAGI. CDR3 size: 16 residues. Deletions cut 1 base from V and 4 bases from J, with 16 bases between.